This T cell receptor (beta chain) was recorded in a study of cytomegalovirus exposure and HLA in healthy donors. General study points: Rarity characterized most TCR sequences, yet some public TCRs appeared in many donors. Listed as cytomegalovirus-associated were 150 or so TCR beta chains. Through in vitro validation, three CMV-associated chains were shown to be specific for CMV antigens.

The CDR3 has 12 amino acids. The trim removed 8 bases at V and 7 bases at J, leaving 6 bases unmatched. CDR1 LGHNA and CDR2 YNFKEQ come from the germline V gene. The donors formed part of the 120-subject validation cohort, distinct from the roughly 620-subject first cohort. In regard to this clone: What it binds is unknown.

Data came from immunoSEQ multiplex PCR; TCRdb stores just in-frame clones and leaves some out. The sample includes some 140,000 clones, around 84% of them seen just once. The chain has TRBV4-2 and TRBJ2-7; 9 nucleotides align to TRBD1. The sequencing sample was made of PBMCs. The TCR comes from a human donor in good health. For the CDR3, the DNA is TGTGCCAGCCAACAGGGGGCGGGAGAGCAGTACTTC. Amino acid sequence: CASQQGAGEQYF.